The 30 T cell receptor beta chains presented below share a single source sample, sequenced in a study of blood T cell repertoires in COVID-19. TCRdb's table, derived via immunoSEQ multiplex PCR, lists solely in-frame clones and lacks some. The sample holds 200,000 to 300,000 clones, roughly 77% seen once. The material sequenced was peripheral blood. The source of these receptors is a woman of 80 years or more with acute or convalescent COVID-19.

The gene calls are TRBV30 and TRBJ2-7; 8 nucleotides match TRBD2. The germline CDR1 and CDR2 sequences are GTSNPN and SVGIG (reference sequence). V shed 8 bases and J 3 bases; nucleotides not matched to a gene: 6. The CDR3 extends over 12 amino acids. CDR3 DNA sequence: TGTGCCCGCCGCGGGGGGAGCTACGAGCAGTACTTC. It yields the protein CARRGGSYEQYF.

J is TRBJ2-2 and V is TRBV28; 7 bases line up with TRBD1. Germline CDR1 is MDHEN and CDR2 is SYDVKM. V gave up 6 bases and J gave up 6 bases; unmatched junction bases: 7. This CDR3 spans 14 amino acids. CDR3 in amino acids: CASSVTGEAGELFF. Written as DNA, the CDR3 is TGTGCCAGCAGCGTTACAGGGGAAGCCGGGGAGCTGTTTTTT.

This clone was seen only a few times. This chain connects TRBV18 to TRBJ1-2; D might be TRBD1 (5 bases). From germline, CDR1 is KGHSH and CDR2 LQKENI. The CDR3 consists of 13 residues. V dropped 7 bases and J dropped 4 bases, with 13 bases sitting between them. CDR3 sequence: CASCATGGYGYTF. The CDR3 nucleotides read TGTGCCAGCTGTGCCACGGGGGGCTATGGCTACACCTTC.

In this sample, this clone turned up a few times. The chain uses TRBV5-1 and TRBJ2-1; TRBD2 is a possible D gene (5 bases). This CDR3 is built from 17 residues. Germline assignment: CDR1 SGHRS and CDR2 YFSETQ. Trimming shortened V by 0 bases and J by 6 bases, and 19 bases separated the two germline ends. CDR3 residues: CASSLALSADSVNEQFF. CDR3 in DNA: TGCGCCAGCAGCTTGGCCTTATCTGCGGATAGCGTCAATGAGCAGTTCTTC.

The rearrangement links TRBV6-5 to TRBJ2-3, with 7 bases aligning to TRBD2. V dropped 2 bases and J dropped 6; count of bases not matched to a gene: 11. This CDR3 has 16 residues. Germline V gives CDR1 MNHEY, CDR2 SVGAGI. The CDR3 loop is CASSYGFGGGGDTQYF. The CDR3 DNA reads as TGTGCCAGCAGTTACGGTTTTGGCGGGGGTGGTGATACGCAGTATTTT.

The CDR3, as DNA: TGTGCCAGCAGCTTAGACGTTTCGCTAGTTCTTGAGACCCAGTACTTC. Translated, it gives CASSLDVSLVLETQYF. J is TRBJ2-5 and V is TRBV7-9; D is undetermined. The CDR3 length is 16 residues. Germline V gene lookup returns CDR1 SEHNR and CDR2 FQNEAQ (reference sequence). V gave up 1 base and J gave up 5 bases, with 17 bases separating them.

The V gene is TRBV4-3, the J gene TRBJ2-7; TRBD1 aligns across 7 bases. Per germline, CDR1 LGHNA and CDR2 YSLEER. The J segment lost 2 bases and the V segment lost 3 bases, leaving 4 bases of the junction unmatched. This CDR3 comprises 14 residues. The CDR3 loop reads CASSQATGPYEQYF. The CDR3 DNA sequence: TGCGCCAGCAGCCAGGCGACAGGGCCCTACGAGCAGTACTTC.

The table lists this clone with a few counts. The chain recombines TRBV5-1 with TRBJ1-2; tentatively, D is TRBD1 (5 bases). CDR3 length: 13 amino acids. Deletions cut 2 bases from V and 3 bases from J, with 8 bases between. Germline V gene lookup returns CDR1 SGHRS and CDR2 YFSETQ. The CDR3 DNA sequence: TGCGCCAGCAGCTTACAGGCTTACTATGGCTACACCTTC. Translation gives CASSLQAYYGYTF. The complete variable domain, with remaining parts taken from reference TRBV5-1 and TRBJ1-2, reads KAGVTQTPRYLIKTRGQQVTLSCSPISGHRSVSWYQQTPGQGLQFLFEYFSETQRNKGNFPGRFSGRQFSNSRSEMNVSTLELGDSALYLCASSLQAYYGYTFGSGTRLTVV.

The chain combines TRBV25-1 with TRBJ1-4; 7 bases match TRBD1. V lost 6 bases to trimming and J lost 2 bases; unmatched junction nucleotides: 9. This CDR3 region has 16 residues. The germline V gene has CDR1 MGHDK and CDR2 SYGVNS. This CDR3 is CASRTGTMGTNEKLFF. The CDR3 DNA sequence: TGTGCCAGCAGGACAGGGACGATGGGCACTAATGAAAAACTGTTTTTT.

V gene TRBV5-5 combines with J gene TRBJ2-5, with D possibly matching TRBD2 (6 bases). This CDR3 spans 17 amino acids. V lost 0 bases, J lost 0 bases, and 15 bases lay in between. Germline-derived CDR1 and CDR2 are SGHKS and YYEKEE (reference sequence). The chain's CDR3 is CASSLVSGGMYQETQYF. The CDR3 DNA is TGTGCCAGCAGCTTGGTTAGCGGAGGGATGTACCAAGAGACCCAGTACTTC.

The chain uses TRBV5-4 and TRBJ2-7; no reliable D call. This CDR3 has 14 residues. Trimming cost V 1 base and J 4 bases, with 12 bases left between them. The germline V gene has CDR1 SGHNT and CDR2 YYREEE (reference sequence). The chain's CDR3 is CASSLFSVAYEQYF. In nucleotides, the CDR3 is TGTGCCAGCAGCTTGTTCAGCGTGGCGTACGAGCAGTACTTC.

This clone has just one count. The genes are TRBV7-9 and TRBJ2-4, with TRBD1 identical over 8 bases. This CDR3 contains 15 residues. J lost 8 bases, V lost 8 bases, and 14 bases had no gene match. Germline CDR1 is SEHNR and CDR2 is FQNEAQ (reference sequence). The CDR3 reads CASARSRTGMDIQYF. CDR3 coding DNA: TGTGCCAGCGCCCGATCGAGGACAGGGATGGACATTCAGTACTTC.

The chain is built from TRBV18 and TRBJ2-6; no firm D call. The germline V and J ends were trimmed by 2 bases and 0 bases, with 11 bases remaining between them. Germline assignment: CDR1 KGHSH and CDR2 LQKENI. This CDR3 has 17 amino acids. In DNA, the CDR3 is TGTGCCAGCTCACCATTTACGGTCGCCTCTGGGGCCAACGTCCTGACTTTC. Translated: CASSPFTVASGANVLTF.

V usage is TRBV19 and J usage is TRBJ1-5, with D hard to call. Germline lookup yields CDR1 LNHDA and CDR2 SQIVND (reference sequence). This CDR3 is 15 amino acids long. The V gene lost 1 base and the J gene lost 1 base, with 8 bases spanning the gap. CDR3 loop: CASSIGAVSNQPQHF. In nucleotides, the CDR3 is TGTGCCAGTAGTATAGGGGCAGTCAGCAATCAGCCCCAGCATTTT.

The chain joins TRBV5-1 to TRBJ2-1; D is unresolved. This CDR3 is built from 16 residues. CDR1 is SGHRS and CDR2 is YFSETQ in the germline V gene. V dropped 4 bases and J dropped 6 bases, with 20 bases sitting between them. For the CDR3, the DNA is TGCGCCAGCAGCGCCGCCGGCGCAGGAATAAGCAATGAGCAGTTCTTC. Amino acids: CASSAAGAGISNEQFF.

This clone is termed medium-sized. The chain joins TRBV7-9 to TRBJ2-2, with D maybe TRBD1 (6 bases). Trimming cost V 1 base and J 7 bases, with 13 bases left between them. Germline CDR1 and CDR2: SEHNR and FQNEAQ (reference sequence). The CDR3 consists of 15 residues. CDR3 sequence: CASSLGRGSVGELFF. The CDR3 bases are TGTGCCAGCAGCTTAGGCAGGGGCTCGGTCGGGGAGCTGTTTTTT.

The chain carries TRBV24-1 and TRBJ2-2; TRBD1 aligns across 8 bases. Germline assignment: CDR1 KGHDR and CDR2 SFDVKD. The V gene end was trimmed by 2 bases and the J gene end by 6 bases; junction bases not matched to a gene: 4. The CDR3 runs to 15 residues. The CDR3 nucleotides are TGTGCCACCAGTGATTCCAGGGGGCGGGCCGGGGAGCTGTTTTTT. Translating gives CATSDSRGRAGELFF.

In its sample, this clone was seen a few times. This sequence joins TRBV12-5 and TRBJ2-1; D ambiguous. The ends were cut back, 4 bases at V and 5 bases at J, with 9 bases in the middle. The CDR3 consists of 13 residues. Germline lookup yields CDR1 LGHNT and CDR2 FRNRAP. In DNA form, the CDR3 reads TGTGCTAGTGGTTCCCTCGGTAACAATGAGCAGTTCTTC. Its protein product is CASGSLGNNEQFF.

About this clone: This same CDR3 is encoded by further DNA sequences in the sample. The chain carries TRBV12-3 or TRBV12-4 and TRBJ2-1; D unclear. This CDR3 contains 12 residues. The V end lost 2 bases, the J end lost 4 bases, and 3 bases lay between the germline ends. The CDR3 here is CASSLSYNEQFF. The DNA of the CDR3 is TGTGCCAGCAGTTTATCGTACAATGAGCAGTTCTTC.

The chain links TRBV5-1 to TRBJ2-7; 9 bases line up with TRBD2. CDR1 SGHRS and CDR2 YFSETQ come from the germline V gene. CDR3 length equals 15 residues. The trim removed 5 bases at V and 1 base at J, leaving 7 bases unmatched. The CDR3 loop is CASRQTSGYSYEQYF. The DNA for the CDR3 is TGCGCCAGCAGGCAGACTAGCGGATATTCCTACGAGCAGTACTTC.

This clone was found a few times. The chain is built from TRBV4-1 and TRBJ2-1; 7 bases fit TRBD1. Germline-derived CDR1 and CDR2 are MGHRA and YSYEKL. The CDR3 has 19 amino acids. J lost 3 bases, V lost 0 bases, and 14 bases had no gene match. The CDR3 reads CASSQEGGSASSNYNEQFF. As DNA, the CDR3 is TGCGCCAGCAGCCAAGAAGGGGGCTCGGCTAGCAGCAACTACAATGAGCAGTTCTTC.

The genes are TRBV11-2 and TRBJ1-5; D is unresolved. The V end was cut by 0 bases, the J end by 10 bases, with 7 bases between. This CDR3 region has 12 residues. Per germline, CDR1 SGHAT and CDR2 FQNNGV. CDR3 DNA sequence: TGTGCCAGCAGCTTAGAGAGAGGACCCCAGCATTTT. Translating gives CASSLERGPQHF.

This clone occurred once. The rearrangement links TRBV9 to TRBJ2-5; 9 bases fit TRBD1. J was trimmed by 3 bases and V by 3 bases; bases with no gene match: 6. The CDR3 has 15 amino acids. The germline gives CDR1 SGDLS, CDR2 YYNGEE. Here the CDR3 DNA reads TGTGCCAGCAGCGCGAACACAGGGGGCGAAGAGACCCAGTACTTC. Translation gives CASSANTGGEETQYF.

The V and J genes are TRBV6-5 and TRBJ1-5; D might be TRBD1 (6 bases). In germline, CDR1 is MNHEY, CDR2 SVGAGI. Trimming took 0 bases from V and 7 from J, leaving 13 bases between them. The CDR3 extends over 15 amino acids. The CDR3 loop reads CASSYSGQGNQPQHF. Here the CDR3 DNA reads TGTGCCAGCAGTTACTCGGGGCAGGGGAACCAGCCCCAGCATTTT.

For this clone: Other nucleotide sequences from this sample produce the same CDR3. The J gene is TRBJ2-7, the V gene TRBV6-1; 8 bases are a match to TRBD1. The CDR3 spans 15 residues. The germline CDR1 and CDR2 sequences are MNHNS and SASEGT. V lost 0 bases, J lost 3 bases, and 4 bases stayed unmatched. The DNA of the CDR3 is TGTGCCAGCAGTGAAGCCGGGACAGGCCTCTACGAGCAGTACTTC. Amino acids: CASSEAGTGLYEQYF.

This chain links TRBV29-1 with TRBJ1-5; no firm D call. Trimming removed 4 bases at V and 5 bases at J, with 12 bases between. The V gene's germline CDR1 is SQVTM and CDR2 ANQGSEA. CDR3 length: 13 residues. The CDR3 here is CSVGPGRDQPQHF. CDR3 sequence (DNA): TGCAGCGTTGGCCCCGGGAGAGATCAGCCCCAGCATTTT.

The chain couples TRBV4-1 to TRBJ2-3; 8 nucleotides line up with TRBD2. The length of the CDR3 is 17 residues. V lost 4 bases and J lost 3; bases outside the gene matches: 12. Germline loops: CDR1 MGHRA, CDR2 YSYEKL. The CDR3, as DNA: TGCGCCAGCAGCCCCGGACCCGGGACTAGAAGTACAGATACGCAGTATTTT. This encodes CASSPGPGTRSTDTQYF.

CDR3 in amino acids: CASSHRGAPFNEQYF. The CDR3, as DNA: TGTGCCAGCAGCCACAGGGGGGCCCCCTTCAACGAGCAGTACTTC. The V and J genes are TRBV21-1 and TRBJ2-7; the table's D call, TRBD1, was not checked against the DNA. TRBV21-1 is a pseudogene locus. This CDR3 has 15 amino acids.

DNA for the CDR3: TGTGCCAGCAGCTTCTTCCGGGACAGGCGACCTTATGGCTACACCTTC. Translation gives CASSFFRDRRPYGYTF. The chain carries TRBV7-8 and TRBJ1-2; 8 bases align to TRBD1. The V and J ends lost 3 bases and 5 bases, in that order; junction bases with no gene match: 11. The CDR3 runs 16 residues. Per the germline V gene, CDR1 is SGHVS and CDR2 is FQNEAQ.

J is TRBJ2-1 and V is TRBV2; 10 bases fit TRBD1. CDR1 SNHLY and CDR2 FYNNEI come from the germline V gene. V dropped 6 bases and J dropped 4; count of bases not matched to a gene: 3. The CDR3 is 14 amino acids. In nucleotides, the CDR3 is TGTGCCAGCAGCCGGGACAGGGGATACAATGAGCAGTTCTTC. Its translation: CASSRDRGYNEQFF.